Sequencing of this TCR beta chain was carried out in a study of blood T cells in healthy people across ages. This CDR3 is 13 amino acids long. Trimming removed 3 bases from V and 6 bases from J, with 11 bases in between. From germline, CDR1 is WNHNN and CDR2 SYGVQD (reference sequence). Staff drew around 10 milliliters of peripheral blood from each donor. For the second PCR, which ran for 7 to 11 cycles, a sample-barcoded 5' primer and a J-beta primer mix were used. In TCRdb, the 5' RACE reads were re-called with MiXCR into one record per CDR3 protein. This table has roughly 1.6 million distinct CDR3 sequences, roughly 32% appearing once.

The chain links TRBV10-1 to TRBJ1-1, with D possibly being TRBD1 (5 bases). Sequenced material: blood. The TCR comes from a woman in her twenties or thirties in good health. CDR3 sequence reads: CASSDPGQAEAFF. The CDR3 DNA follows: TGCGCCAGCAGTGACCCAGGGCAGGCTGAAGCTTTCTTT.